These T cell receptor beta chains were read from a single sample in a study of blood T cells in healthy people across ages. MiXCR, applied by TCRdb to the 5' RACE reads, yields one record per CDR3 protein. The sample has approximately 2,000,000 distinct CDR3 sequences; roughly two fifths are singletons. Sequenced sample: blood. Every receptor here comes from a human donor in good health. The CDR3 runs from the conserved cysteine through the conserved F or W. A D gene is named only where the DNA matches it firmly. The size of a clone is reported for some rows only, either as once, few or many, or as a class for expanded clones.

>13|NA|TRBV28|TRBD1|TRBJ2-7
CASSLLQGDEQYF
TGTGCCAGCAGTTTATTACAGGGGGACGAGCAGTACTTC
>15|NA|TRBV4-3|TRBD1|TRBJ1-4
CASSQSGTGMRKLFF
TGCGCCAGCAGCCAGAGCGGGACAGGGATGAGAAAACTGTTTTTT
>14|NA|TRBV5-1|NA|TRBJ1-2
CASSPGTVEYGYTF
TGCGCCAGCAGCCCGGGGACGGTGGAATATGGCTACACCTTC
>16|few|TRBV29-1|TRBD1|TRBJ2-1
CSVDIGPDRAYNEQFF
TGCAGCGTTGATATCGGTCCGGACAGGGCCTACAATGAGCAGTTCTTC
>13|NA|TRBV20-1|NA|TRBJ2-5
CSARVAPQETQYF
TGCAGTGCTAGAGTGGCGCCTCAAGAGACCCAGTACTTC
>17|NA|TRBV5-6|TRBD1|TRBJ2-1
CASSFRHRGGSYNEQFF
TGTGCCAGCAGCTTTCGTCACAGGGGTGGCTCCTACAATGAGCAGTTCTTC
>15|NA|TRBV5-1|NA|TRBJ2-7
CASSPYGTDPYEQYF
TGCGCCAGCAGCCCCTACGGGACGGATCCCTACGAGCAGTACTTC
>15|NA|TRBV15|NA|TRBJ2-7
CATSRGAGFSYEQYF
TGTGCCACCAGCAGAGGTGCAGGCTTCTCCTACGAGCAGTACTTC
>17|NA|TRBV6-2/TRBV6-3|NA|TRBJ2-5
CASSSDHGDAREETQYF
TGTGCCAGCAGTTCAGATCATGGGGACGCCCGGGAAGAGACCCAGTACTTC
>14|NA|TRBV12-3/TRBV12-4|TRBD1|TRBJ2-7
CASSLPGQGGEQYF
TGTGCCAGCAGTTTACCGGGACAGGGCGGCGAGCAGTACTTC
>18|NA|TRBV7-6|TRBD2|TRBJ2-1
CASSLVVGGGARFGEQFF
TGTGCCAGCAGCTTAGTAGTTGGCGGGGGGGCCCGTTTTGGTGAGCAGTTCTTC
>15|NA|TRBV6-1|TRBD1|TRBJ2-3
CASSVHRGLTDTQYF
TGTGCCAGCAGTGTCCACAGGGGGCTCACAGATACGCAGTATTTT
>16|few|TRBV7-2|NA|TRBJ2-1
CASSLTLGEFYNEQFF
TGTGCCAGCAGCTTAACTTTGGGGGAATTTTACAATGAGCAGTTCTTC
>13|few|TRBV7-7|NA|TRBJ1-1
CASSLNERTEAFF
TGTGCCAGCAGCTTAAACGAGAGGACTGAAGCTTTCTTT
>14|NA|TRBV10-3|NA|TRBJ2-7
CAIRDPEHSYEQYF
TGTGCCATCAGGGACCCTGAGCATTCCTACGAGCAGTACTTC